The clone carrying this T cell receptor (beta chain) was detected only a few times. The data are from a study of T cells in Graves' hyperthyroidism and ophthalmopathy. The CDR3 regions of TCR beta were amplified from RNA transcripts. The TCR CDR3 first-round RT-PCR relied on the HTBI primer set. One entry per CDR3 protein results from TCRdb running MiXCR on the multiplex PCR reads. Of 500,000 to 800,000 distinct CDR3 sequences listed, roughly 46% were seen once; the top ten hold roughly 7.2%. V lost 0 bases to trimming and J lost 5 bases, with 5 bases between them. Germline V gene data show CDR1 as SGHDT and CDR2 as YYEEEE. The CDR3 is 13 amino acids.

The chain couples TRBV5-6 to TRBJ1-4; D gene ambiguous. The specimen sequenced was peripheral blood or thyroid tissue (not recorded which). This TCR derives from an adult man with Graves' disease, either hyperthyroidism or ophthalmopathy (not recorded which). The CDR3 coding sequence is TGTGCCAGCAGCTTGGTAACGAATGAAAAACTGTTTTTT. This translates into CASSLVTNEKLFF.